This TCR beta chain came from a study of identical twins. The study, taken as a whole, reports: The authors drew conclusions from cross-sectional statistical analysis rather than following the same donors.

There are many counts of this clonotype. Antigen specificity is unknown. Trimming shortened V by 8 bases and J by 1 base, and 11 bases separated the two germline ends. CDR1 is GTSNPN and CDR2 is SVGIG in the germline V gene (reference sequence). There are 13 residues in the CDR3. TCRdb analysed the 5' RACE reads with MiXCR anew, one entry per CDR3 protein. The data hold fewer than 650,000 distinct CDR3 sequences, with roughly 9.9% observed a single time. The data also belong to a second study, concerning yellow fever vaccine responses in identical twins.

This TCR came from a woman under 30 in good health. The gene calls are TRBV30 and TRBJ2-2; tentatively, D is TRBD1 (6 bases). The sample was PBMCs. CDR3 residues: CALTGQNTGELFF. The CDR3 coding sequence is TGTGCCCTAACGGGACAGAACACCGGGGAGCTGTTTTTT.